This T cell receptor beta chain was captured by sequencing in a study of T cells of healthy individuals (dated by TCRdb to the late 2010s). Receptors were amplified or captured by 5' RACE. Instrument used: Illumina MiSeq. TCRdb cleaned the public reads at Q25 with fastp, built clones with MiXCR and kept in-frame beta chains. Every CDR3 protein is listed once, alongside the most common genes and DNA of its rows. The sample has 90,000 to 100,000 distinct CDR3 sequences on record, about 16% of them singletons. Approximately 6% of the sample is taken by the ten largest. V lost 10 bases and J lost 2 bases; the stretch between them is 18 bases long. Based on the germline V gene, the CDR1 and CDR2 sequences are MDHEN and SYDVKM. The cysteine opens and the phenylalanine closes a CDR3 of 15 amino acids. Only the CDR3 DNA is retained, 45 bases long and in frame from the first base. This clonotype showed up just a few times. It has no known antigen specificity. One base away there is no much larger clone; base qualities are not given.

The chain joins TRBV28 to TRBJ2-1; TRBD2 is a possible D gene, resting on 6 matching bases. The receptor's source is a human donor in good health. The CDR3 here reads CAICGGSGPYNEQFF. The DNA sequence reads TGTGCCATCTGCGGAGGTAGCGGACCCTACAATGAGCAGTTCTTC.